This T cell receptor beta chain was obtained from a study of cytomegalovirus exposure and HLA in healthy donors. V dropped 6 bases and J dropped 8; count of bases not matched to a gene: 17. Germline V gene lookup returns CDR1 SNHLY and CDR2 FYNNEI. The CDR3 length is 17 residues. It was with 60 Vbeta and 13 Jbeta primers that the PCR ran. Generated by immunoSEQ multiplex PCR, the TCRdb table keeps only in-frame clones and is missing some. The sample data list fewer than 150,000 clones. This clonotype was obtained from a man younger than 30 in good health and CMV-seronegative. Sequencing was performed on PBMCs. The chain is built from TRBV2 and TRBJ2-1, with TRBD1 matching over 9 bases. CDR3 sequence (DNA): TGTGCCAGCAGGCCCGAAGGGACAGGGTATTCTAGCGATGAGCAGTTCTTC. Translated, it gives CASRPEGTGYSSDEQFF. Variable domain in full (rest from reference TRBV2 and TRBJ2-1): EPEVTQTPSHQVTQMGQEVILRCVPISNHLYFYWYRQILGQKVEFLVSFYNNEISEKSEIFDDQFSVERPDGSNFTLKIRSTKLEDSAMYFCASRPEGTGYSSDEQFFGPGTRLTVL.